Following are 8 T cell receptor beta chains from one sample sequenced in a study of CD8 T cells in ankylosing spondylitis. From the 5' RACE reads, TCRdb called clonotypes with MiXCR, one entry per CDR3 protein. The profile shows almost 30,000 distinct CDR3 sequences, about 5.6% of them singletons. What was sequenced was blood, either unsorted or a sorted T cell fraction (not recorded which). The origin of the receptors is a female donor with ankylosing spondylitis or in good health (not recorded which).

There are many counts of this clonotype. V and J are TRBV9 and TRBJ1-1; tentative D call: TRBD1 (6 bases). Germline V CDR1 and CDR2: SGDLS, YYNGEE. V was cut by 3 bases and J by 1 base, with 16 bases left in between. There are 16 residues in the CDR3. The CDR3, as DNA: TGTGCCAGCAGCGCAGAATCCGGGACACGGAACACTGAAGCTTTCTTT. Translated: CASSAESGTRNTEAFF.

This clonotype was seen many times. The rearrangement uses TRBV9 and TRBJ2-5; 9 nucleotides match TRBD1. The CDR3 consists of 15 residues. With V trimmed by 0 bases and J by 5 bases, 5 bases remained unmatched. The germline CDR1 and CDR2 sequences are SGDLS and YYNGEE. As DNA, the CDR3 is TGTGCCAGCAGCGTAGGACAGGGGGGCGGGGAGACCCAGTACTTC. This sequence encodes CASSVGQGGGETQYF.

The sample holds many counts of this clonotype. The gene calls are TRBV9 and TRBJ1-6; D unclear. The length of the CDR3 is 15 residues. V lost 4 bases to trimming and J lost 4 bases, with 12 bases between them. Germline CDR1 and CDR2: SGDLS and YYNGEE. The chain's CDR3 is CASSLRTDYNSPLHF. The CDR3 bases are TGTGCCAGCAGCTTACGGACGGATTATAATTCACCCCTCCACTTT.

This clonotype was detected ten times or more. The V gene is TRBV9, the J gene TRBJ2-1, with 7 nucleotides matching TRBD2. Losses at the gene ends were 2 bases for V and 4 bases for J; bases not matched to a gene: 9. The CDR3 contains 16 residues. In germline, CDR1 is SGDLS, CDR2 YYNGEE. As DNA, the CDR3 is TGTGCCAGCAGCGTGGGGGGTGGTAGCGGGTACAATGAGCAGTTCTTC. This sequence encodes CASSVGGGSGYNEQFF.

The sample holds many counts of this clonotype. The chain has TRBV9 and TRBJ1-1, with D hard to call. Germline CDR1 SGDLS, CDR2 YYNGEE. This CDR3 comprises 15 residues. With 0 bases removed from V and 4 bases from J, the gap between germline ends came to 13 bases. CDR3 in DNA: TGTGCCAGCAGCGTAGATCCAGAAAGTTCCACTGAAGCTTTCTTT. This encodes CASSVDPESSTEAFF.

The genes are TRBV9 and TRBJ2-6; D ambiguous. Germline V gives CDR1 SGDLS, CDR2 YYNGEE. The CDR3 contains 15 residues. V gave up 3 bases and J gave up 1 base, with 8 bases separating them. CDR3: CASSAMGSGANVLTF. CDR3 nucleotide sequence: TGTGCCAGCAGCGCAATGGGGTCTGGGGCCAACGTCCTGACTTTC.

This clonotype is categorized as medium-sized (0.01 to 0.1%). The chain recombines TRBV9 with TRBJ2-7, with D unresolved. Germline V gene sequence: CDR1 SGDLS, CDR2 YYNGEE. The V gene lost 0 bases and the J gene lost 0 bases, with 16 bases spanning the gap. The CDR3 covers 17 residues. The CDR3 DNA follows: TGTGCCAGCAGCGTAGGCGGCGAAGATATCAGCTCCTACGAGCAGTACTTC. Its protein is CASSVGGEDISSYEQYF.

Ten or more counts support this clonotype. The CDR3 DNA follows: TGTGCCAGCAGCGCCCGGGACACGAACACCGGGGAGCTGTTTTTT. It is translated as CASSARDTNTGELFF. The V and J genes are TRBV9 and TRBJ2-2; D possibly corresponds to TRBD1 (6 bases). V lost 3 bases, J lost 0 bases, and 9 bases lay in between. Germline lookup yields CDR1 SGDLS and CDR2 YYNGEE. The CDR3 is 15 amino acids.